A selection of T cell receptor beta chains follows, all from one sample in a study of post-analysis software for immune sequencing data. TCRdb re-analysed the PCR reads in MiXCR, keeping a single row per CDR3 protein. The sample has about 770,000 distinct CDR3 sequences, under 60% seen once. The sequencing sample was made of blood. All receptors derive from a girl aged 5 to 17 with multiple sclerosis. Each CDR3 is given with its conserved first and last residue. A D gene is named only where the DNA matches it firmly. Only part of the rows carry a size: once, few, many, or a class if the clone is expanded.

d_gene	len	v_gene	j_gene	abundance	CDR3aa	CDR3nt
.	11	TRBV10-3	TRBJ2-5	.	CATGTEETQYF	TGTGCCACCGGGACTGAAGAGACCCAGTACTTC
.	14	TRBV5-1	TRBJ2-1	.	CASSPLGTVNEQFF	TGCGCCAGCAGCCCCCTTGGGACCGTCAATGAGCAGTTCTTC
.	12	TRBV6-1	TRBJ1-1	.	CASTAVGGRAFF	TGTGCCAGCACCGCAGTGGGGGGGCGTGCTTTCTTT
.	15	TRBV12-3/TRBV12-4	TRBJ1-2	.	CASSLRRLANYGYTF	TGTGCCAGCAGTTTACGTCGGTTAGCTAACTATGGCTACACCTTC
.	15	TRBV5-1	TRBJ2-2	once	CASSLLDSNTGELFF	TGCGCCAGCAGCTTGTTGGATTCGAACACCGGGGAGCTGTTTTTT
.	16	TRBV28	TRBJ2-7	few	CASSYHTNGQNYEQYF	TGTGCCAGCAGTTACCATACTAACGGACAGAACTACGAGCAGTACTTC
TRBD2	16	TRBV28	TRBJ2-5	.	CASSLVGAGLAETQYF	TGTGCCAGCAGTTTAGTTGGAGCGGGATTAGCAGAGACCCAGTACTTC
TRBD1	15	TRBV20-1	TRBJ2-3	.	CSAPPPQGSTDTEYF	TGCAGTGCCCCCCCCCCACAGGGGAGCACAGATACGGAGTATTTT
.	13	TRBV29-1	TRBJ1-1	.	CSVEAGRNTEAFF	TGCAGCGTTGAAGCAGGGAGGAACACTGAAGCTTTCTTT
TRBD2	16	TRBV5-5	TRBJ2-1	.	CASSLGGTSGRREQFF	TGTGCCAGCAGCCTTGGGGGGACTAGCGGGAGACGCGAGCAGTTCTTC
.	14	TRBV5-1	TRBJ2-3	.	CASSSGPQADTQYF	TGCGCCAGCAGCTCTGGGCCTCAGGCAGATACGCAGTATTTT
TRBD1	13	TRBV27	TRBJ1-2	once	CASRTDRSCGYTF	TGTGCCAGCCGAACGGACAGGAGCTGTGGCTACACCTTC
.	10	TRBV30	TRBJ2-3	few	CAWMTHTQYF	TGTGCCTGGATGACTCATACGCAGTATTTT
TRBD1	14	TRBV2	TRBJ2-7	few	CASSDRTGAYEQYF	TGTGCCAGCAGTGACAGGACAGGGGCCTACGAGCAGTACTTC
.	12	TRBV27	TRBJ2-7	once	CASSPGLNEQYF	TGTGCCAGCAGTCCCGGACTAAATGAGCAGTACTTC
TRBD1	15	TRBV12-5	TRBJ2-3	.	CASGLATGGTDTQYF	TGTGCTAGTGGTTTGGCCACAGGGGGAACAGATACGCAGTATTTT
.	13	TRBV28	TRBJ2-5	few	CASSKGVQETQYF	TGTGCCAGCAGTAAGGGGGTTCAAGAGACCCAGTACTTC
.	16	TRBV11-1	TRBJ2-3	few	CASSRIGRPSTDTQYF	TGTGCCAGCAGCCGGATTGGGCGGCCCAGCACAGATACGCAGTATTTT
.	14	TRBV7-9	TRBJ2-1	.	CASSWTGPRDEQFF	TGTGCCAGCAGCTGGACCGGACCGAGGGATGAGCAGTTCTTC
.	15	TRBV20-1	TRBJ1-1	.	CSARELWGRNTEAFF	TGCAGTGCTAGAGAATTATGGGGGCGGAACACTGAAGCTTTCTTT
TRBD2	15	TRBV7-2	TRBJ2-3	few	CASSLAVLAADTQYF	TGTGCCAGCAGCTTAGCCGTTCTAGCGGCAGATACGCAGTATTTT
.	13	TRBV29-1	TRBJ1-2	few	CSVGRTGIVGYTF	TGCAGCGTTGGGCGAACAGGGATTGTGGGCTACACCTTC
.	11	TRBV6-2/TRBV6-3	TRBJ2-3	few	CASSYPEEQYF	TGTGCCAGCAGTTACCCTGAAGAGCAGTATTTT
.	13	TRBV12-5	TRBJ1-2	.	CASGLGGRGGYTF	TGTGCTAGTGGTTTGGGGGGGAGAGGTGGCTACACCTTC
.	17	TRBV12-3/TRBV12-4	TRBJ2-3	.	CASSLSFRLTGTDTQYF	TGTGCCAGCAGTTTATCCTTCCGGCTAACAGGCACAGATACGCAGTATTTT
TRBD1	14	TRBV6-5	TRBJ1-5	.	CASRRQGGNQPQHF	TGTGCCAGCAGACGCCAGGGGGGCAATCAGCCCCAGCATTTT
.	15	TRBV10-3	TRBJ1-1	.	CAISDKDGPNTEAFF	TGTGCCATCAGTGATAAGGACGGGCCGAACACTGAAGCTTTCTTT
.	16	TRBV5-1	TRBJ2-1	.	CASSPGNMGGINEQFF	TGCGCCAGCAGCCCCGGCAATATGGGGGGCATCAATGAGCAGTTCTTC
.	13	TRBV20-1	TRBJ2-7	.	CSAREGGALEQYF	TGCAGTGCTAGAGAGGGGGGGGCGCTTGAGCAGTACTTC
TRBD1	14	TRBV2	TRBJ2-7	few	CASSDGTGAGEQYF	TGTGCCAGCAGTGATGGGACAGGGGCAGGGGAGCAGTACTTC
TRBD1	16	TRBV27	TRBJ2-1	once	CASSLSSGGGYNEQFF	TGTGCCAGCAGTTTATCTTCAGGGGGCGGTTACAATGAGCAGTTCTTC
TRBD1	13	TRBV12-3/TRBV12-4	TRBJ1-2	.	CASSRSGTDGYTF	TGTGCCAGCAGCCGATCCGGGACAGACGGCTACACCTTC
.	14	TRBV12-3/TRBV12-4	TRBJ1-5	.	CASSLTGSNRPQHF	TGTGCCAGCAGTTTAACAGGGTCCAATCGGCCCCAGCATTTT
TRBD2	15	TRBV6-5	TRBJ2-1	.	CASSLLAGARNEQFF	TGTGCCAGCAGCTTACTAGCGGGAGCGAGGAATGAGCAGTTCTTC
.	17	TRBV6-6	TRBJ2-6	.	CASSPRGSRSGANVLTF	TGTGCCAGCAGCCCTCGTGGGAGTCGCTCTGGGGCCAACGTCCTGACTTTC
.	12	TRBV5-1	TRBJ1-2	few	CASSLEGHGYTF	TGCGCCAGCAGCTTGGAGGGACACGGCTACACCTTC
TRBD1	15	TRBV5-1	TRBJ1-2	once	CASSLAGQEGHGYTF	TGCGCCAGCAGCTTGGCGGGACAGGAGGGCCATGGCTACACCTTC
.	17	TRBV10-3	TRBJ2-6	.	CAISDSNGNSGANALTF	TGTGCCATCAGTGATTCGAACGGCAACTCTGGGGCCAACGCCCTGACTTTC
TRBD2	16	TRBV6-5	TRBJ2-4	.	CASSPQATSGRMEQYF	TGTGCCAGCAGTCCCCAAGCGACTAGCGGGAGAATGGAGCAGTACTTC
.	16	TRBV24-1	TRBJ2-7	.	CATSAPTGTFYNEQYF	TGTGCCACCAGTGCACCGACAGGCACCTTTTACAATGAGCAGTACTTC
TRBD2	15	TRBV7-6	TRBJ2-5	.	CTSSLLREDQETQYF	TGTACCAGCAGCTTGCTGCGGGAGGACCAAGAGACCCAGTACTTC
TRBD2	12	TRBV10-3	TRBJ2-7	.	CATGGGLYEQYF	TGTGCCACCGGGGGGGGACTCTACGAGCAGTACTTC
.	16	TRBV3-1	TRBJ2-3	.	CASSQEHSGGGDTQYF	TGTGCCAGCAGCCAAGAACACAGTGGAGGGGGGGATACGCAGTATTTT